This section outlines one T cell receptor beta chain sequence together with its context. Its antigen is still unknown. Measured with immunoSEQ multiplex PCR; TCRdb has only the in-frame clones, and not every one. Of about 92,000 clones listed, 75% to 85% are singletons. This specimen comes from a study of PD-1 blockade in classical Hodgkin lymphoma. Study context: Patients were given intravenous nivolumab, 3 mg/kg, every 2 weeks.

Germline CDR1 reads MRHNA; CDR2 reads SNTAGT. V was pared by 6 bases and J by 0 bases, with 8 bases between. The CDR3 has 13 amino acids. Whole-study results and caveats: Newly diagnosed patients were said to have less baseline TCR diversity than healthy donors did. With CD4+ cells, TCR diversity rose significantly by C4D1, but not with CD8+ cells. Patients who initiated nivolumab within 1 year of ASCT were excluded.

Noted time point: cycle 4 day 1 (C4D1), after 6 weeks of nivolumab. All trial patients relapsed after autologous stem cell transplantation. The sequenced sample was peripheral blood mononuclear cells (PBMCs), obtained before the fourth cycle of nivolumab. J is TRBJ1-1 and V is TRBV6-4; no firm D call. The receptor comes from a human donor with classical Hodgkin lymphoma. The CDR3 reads CASSIRLNTEAFF. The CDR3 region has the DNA TGTGCCAGCAGCATCCGATTGAACACTGAAGCTTTCTTT.